This TCR beta chain comes out of a study of shared clonotypes between healthy human individuals. Findings and caveats of the study: In general, naive subsets displayed greater estimated richness than memory subsets did.

Profiled with immunoSEQ multiplex PCR; TCRdb holds only in-frame clones, not every one. There are around 750,000 clones in the sample; around 72% occur only once, and under 2% lies in the top ten. With regard to this clone: The target antigen is unknown. A clone one base away is much larger, so this may be a read error. In the same sample, other DNA sequences code for this CDR3.

Germline V lookup: CDR1 SGHTA, CDR2 FQGTGA. The CDR3 is 13 amino acids. V dropped 5 bases and J dropped 4 bases, with 11 bases sitting between them. The sequenced material came from memory CD4+ T cells sorted from blood. Subset: CD45RA-negative fraction. This chain connects TRBV7-3 to TRBJ2-5; tentatively, D is TRBD1 or TRBD2 (6 bases each). The origin of this receptor is a woman in her 30s in good health. CDR3 bases: TGTGCCAGCAGCACACAGGGAGGAGAGACCCAGTACTTC. It encodes CASSTQGGETQYF.